This T cell receptor (beta chain) was observed in a study of blood T cell repertoires in COVID-19. Across the whole study: T cells, B-cell-depleted T cells, or PBMCs provided the cDNA or gDNA that served as material.

This clone has only a few counts. Libraries were prepared by immunoSEQ multiplex PCR; TCRdb keeps only in-frame clonotypes and omits some of them. Of around 200,000 clones listed, over 75% are singletons. V lost 4 bases and J 12 bases, leaving 17 bases between the germline ends. Germline CDR1 reads SGHDT; CDR2 reads YYEEEE. This CDR3 region has 13 residues. The sequence was obtained from a man between 60 and 70 years old with acute or convalescent COVID-19. V and J are TRBV5-6 and TRBJ2-1, with a possible D match to TRBD1 (5 bases). Sequencing was performed on peripheral blood. CDR3 protein: CASSHRGSRVQFF. CDR3 nucleotides: TGTGCCAGCAGCCATAGGGGCTCTAGGGTGCAGTTCTTC.